The entry below gives a single T cell receptor (beta chain) sequence along with its context. The antigen remains unidentified. The data belong to a study of Ad26.COV2.S vaccination and SARS-CoV-2 variants. Measured with immunoSEQ multiplex PCR; TCRdb has only the in-frame clones, and not every one. The table lists 150,000 to 200,000 clones, roughly nine tenths of them singletons. Study-wide results and limits: Reportedly, after vaccination the spike-specific CD8+ and CD4+ T cell responses displayed substantial breadth. Vaccine recipients and placebo recipients showed similar non-spike TCR breadth. Analyses of TCR breadth and depth may have underestimated total T cell responses. Vaccinees displayed broader spike-specific TCR repertoires than placebo recipients.

The germline gives CDR1 SQVTM, CDR2 ANQGSEA. Trimming took 6 bases from V and 6 from J, leaving 12 bases between them. The CDR3 contains 11 residues. J is TRBJ2-7 and V is TRBV29-1; maybe TRBD2 (6 bases). The specimen comprised peripheral blood, sampled after recovery from COVID-19. This sequence originates from a human donor who had recovered from COVID-19. The CDR3 protein is CSVDGGFEQYF. In DNA form, the CDR3 reads TGCAGCGTCGACGGGGGATTCGAGCAGTACTTC.